This entry concerns a single TCR beta chain. This clonotype was found a few times. Its cognate antigen has yet to be identified. No base quality values were provided; no much bigger clone lies one nucleotide off. Sequenced on an Illumina NovaSeq 6000. TCRalpha and TCRbeta cDNA libraries were built by 5'RACE with constant-segment primers, adding sample barcodes and unique molecular identifiers. RNA was extracted from every sample with Trizol reagent. Library amplification was performed in two PCR steps, and a second sample barcode and Illumina TruSeq adapters were introduced in the second step. Sequencing of libraries was performed on an Illumina NovaSeq with 2 x 150 bp paired-end reads. The source study handled its data this way. Demultiplexing of reads and collapsing into UMI-guided consensus sequences were performed with migec v1.2.7. With mixcr v2.1.11, UMI consensuses were aligned to TRA and TRB V and J templates and assembled into clonotypes. A clonotype was counted as expanded or contracted only if both edgeR and NoisET called the change significant, with noise models trained on biological replicates. edgeR calls used a false discovery rate-adjusted p below 0.01 and a log2 fold-change threshold of 1. PCA with hierarchical clustering of max-normalized trajectories of the 1000 most abundant clonotypes was used as exploratory dynamics analysis. Separately sequenced CD4+ and CD8+ repertoires were used to assign the CD4 or CD8 phenotype of responding clones. TCRdb trimmed public reads at Q25 via fastp, called clones via MiXCR and kept in-frame beta chains. Each entry merges the rows of one CDR3 protein and shows their most common DNA and genes. TCRdb assigned the V and J calls; the authors' analysis was not used. The sample table contains 300,000 to 400,000 distinct CDR3 sequences; only one count was recorded for around 15% of them. The top ten constitute 20% to 25% of the sample.

The sample comes from a study of T-cell memory formation after mild COVID-19 (dated by TCRdb to the early 2020s). Regarding the complete study: Most TCR sequence clusters were specific to one of the two donors. The cohort was made up of two young adult volunteers, one female and one male, who were previously healthy. T-cell clones expanding and contracting after mild COVID-19 in a couple of donors were tracked by longitudinal TCRalpha and TCRbeta repertoire sequencing. The full study reports these points: Clones contracting from day 15 to 85 had balanced CD4/CD8 phenotypes, while a second wave expanding from day 15 to 37 was biased towards CD4+. Some responding clones were detected in pre-infection memory, suggesting pre-existing cross-reactive memory T cells joined the SARS-CoV-2 response. Contracting CD4+ clones turned up mainly in the CM and EM memory subsets, whereas EMRA was where CD8+ clones were enriched. The study covered only a couple of mild cases, and larger cohorts including severe cases with pre-infection samples were considered necessary. The second-wave clones that peaked on day 37 were not confirmed to be SARS-CoV-2 specific.

Cut back by 3 bases and 7 bases, the V and J ends lie 15 bases apart. From a lookup of the germline V gene, CDR1 and CDR2 are MGHDK and SYGVNS. The CDR3 spans 14 residues, from the cysteine through the phenylalanine. Left in the record is the CDR3 DNA by itself, 42 bases read in frame from the first base. PBMCs were isolated by Ficoll-Paque density gradient centrifugation. The receptor was isolated from a man younger than 35 who had mild COVID-19 (a few samples of this study predate the infection). The sample titles of this study are shuffled in the database, so cell type and time point are left out; the donor was told from shared clones. The sequence links TRBV25-1 to TRBJ2-5; no confident D gene assignment can be made. Material for sequencing was PBMCs or a T cell subset sorted from them (not recorded which). The CDR3 is CASSDLPHRGTQYF. Read as DNA, the sequence is TGTGCCAGCAGTGACCTCCCCCACAGAGGGACCCAGTACTTC.